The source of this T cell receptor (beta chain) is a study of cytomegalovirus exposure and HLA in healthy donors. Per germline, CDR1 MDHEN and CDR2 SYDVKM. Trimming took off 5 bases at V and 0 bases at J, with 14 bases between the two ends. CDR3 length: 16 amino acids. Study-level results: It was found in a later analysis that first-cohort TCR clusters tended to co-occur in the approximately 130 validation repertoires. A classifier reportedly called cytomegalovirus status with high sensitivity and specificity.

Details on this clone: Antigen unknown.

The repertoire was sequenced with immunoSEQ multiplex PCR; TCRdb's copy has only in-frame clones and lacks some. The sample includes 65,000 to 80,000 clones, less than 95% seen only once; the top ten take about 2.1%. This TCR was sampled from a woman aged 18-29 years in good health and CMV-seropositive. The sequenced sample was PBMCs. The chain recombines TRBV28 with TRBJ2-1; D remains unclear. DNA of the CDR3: TGTGCCAGCAGTCCCGTTAGATTGATCTCCTACAATGAGCAGTTCTTC. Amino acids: CASSPVRLISYNEQFF.